Each of the 7 T cell receptor beta chains below was sequenced from the same sample in a study of technical replicates of blood from several donors. Data came from immunoSEQ multiplex PCR; TCRdb stores just in-frame clones and leaves some out. The profile shows around 84,000 clones, roughly 98% of them singletons. Sequenced: T cells isolated from PBMCs. The receptors derive from a human donor in good health.

This clone turned up a few times. The gene calls are TRBV5-1 and TRBJ2-7; D might be TRBD1 (6 bases). Trimming removed 4 bases at V and 3 bases at J, with 14 bases between. Per the germline V gene, CDR1 is SGHRS and CDR2 is YFSETQ. The CDR3 covers 14 residues. Written as DNA, the CDR3 is TGCGCCAGCAGCCCAGGGGACACAAGCTACGAGCAGTACTTC. It encodes CASSPGDTSYEQYF.

The chain combines TRBV23-1 with TRBJ1-1; D remains unclear. TRBV23-1 falls under the ORF class, with uncertain function. The CDR3 extends over 15 amino acids. Trimming shortened V by 11 bases and J by 1 base, and 20 bases separated the two germline ends. The CDR3 protein is CAAADLEGPNTEAFF. The CDR3 nucleotides read TGCGCCGCAGCTGACCTGGAGGGTCCGAACACTGAAGCTTTCTTT.

This sequence joins TRBV30 and TRBJ2-5, with D unresolved. The CDR3 consists of 14 residues. Germline V CDR1 and CDR2: GTSNPN, SVGIG (reference sequence). Trimming removed 0 bases from V and 3 bases from J, with 11 bases in between. The CDR3, as DNA: TGTGCCTGGAGTGTTCTTTACGAGAAAGAGACCCAGTACTTC. It encodes CAWSVLYEKETQYF. The full variable domain, with the rest looked up from reference TRBV30 and TRBJ2-5, is SQTIHQWPATLVQPVGSPLSLECTVEGTSNPNLYWYRQAAGRGLQLLFYSVGIGQISSEVPQNLSASRPQDRQFILSSKKLLLSDSGFYLCAWSVLYEKETQYFGPGTRLLVL.

The chain joins TRBV10-3 to TRBJ1-5, with D perhaps matching TRBD1 (5 bases). Trimming shortened V by 5 bases and J by 3 bases, and 11 bases separated the two germline ends. The CDR3 loop spans 14 amino acids. Germline-derived CDR1 and CDR2 are ENHRY and SYGVKD. CDR3 nucleotide sequence: TGTGCCATCAGTCTCCAGGGTGACAATCAGCCCCAGCATTTT. Its protein is CAISLQGDNQPQHF.

The J gene is TRBJ1-3, the V gene TRBV6-6; 7 nucleotides line up with TRBD1. Trimming cost V 5 bases and J 4 bases; bases outside gene matches: 5. Germline V gene lookup returns CDR1 MNHNY and CDR2 SVGAGI (reference sequence). The CDR3 spans 14 residues. The CDR3 reads CASSRQGSGNTIYF. The CDR3 DNA reads as TGTGCCAGCAGTCGACAGGGTTCCGGAAACACCATATATTTT.

The chain couples TRBV18 to TRBJ1-1; D possibly corresponds to TRBD1 (5 bases). The CDR3 totals 16 residues. CDR1 and CDR2 from the germline V gene are KGHSH and LQKENI. V was trimmed by 5 bases and J by 2 bases, leaving 18 bases between them. The CDR3 DNA sequence: TGTGCCAGCTCAGACCAGGGTCCCTCTATTAACACTGAAGCTTTCTTT. Translating it yields CASSDQGPSINTEAFF.

The chain employs TRBV5-1 and TRBJ2-3; 8 bases agree with TRBD1. The trim removed 3 bases at V and 1 base at J, leaving 1 base unmatched. The CDR3 is 14 residues long. The germline gives CDR1 SGHRS, CDR2 YFSETQ. In nucleotides, the CDR3 is TGCGCCAGCAGCTCGACAGGGGGCACAGATACGCAGTATTTT. Translation gives CASSSTGGTDTQYF.